This record looks at one TCR beta chain sequence and its context. This sample was included in a study of technical replicates of blood from a few donors. Sequencing was performed with immunoSEQ multiplex PCR; in TCRdb, only in-frame clones are kept and a portion is missing. Here the sample spans approximately 100,000 clones, roughly 95% being singletons. V lost 3 bases, J lost 3 bases, and 1 base stayed unmatched. The V gene's germline CDR1 is SNHLY and CDR2 FYNNEI. There are 14 residues in the CDR3. The chain links TRBV2 to TRBJ2-1; 8 nucleotides match TRBD1. The TCR was taken from a human donor in good health. Material for sequencing was T cells isolated from PBMCs. The CDR3 DNA reads TGTGCCAGCAGTGAGGGACAGGACTACAATGAGCAGTTCTTC. The encoded protein is CASSEGQDYNEQFF. The variable domain in full, with the rest retrieved from reference TRBV2 and TRBJ2-1, is EPEVTQTPSHQVTQMGQEVILRCVPISNHLYFYWYRQILGQKVEFLVSFYNNEISEKSEIFDDQFSVERPDGSNFTLKIRSTKLEDSAMYFCASSEGQDYNEQFFGPGTRLTVL.